This T cell receptor (beta chain) was obtained from a study of cytomegalovirus exposure and HLA in healthy donors (TCRdb year 2017). In terms of the full investigation: An earlier analysis of some 500 of the donors reported 250 to 300 Gb of sequence data and some 120 million unique TCR beta sequences from 150 million to 200 million T cells. All discovery cohort repertoires had been generated using a single sequencing platform. Typing coverage differed by locus: A, B, C, DRB1 and DQB1 were typed in about 620-640 donors, DQA1 in approximately 520, DPA1 in some 600, and DPB1 in approximately 450. The T cell repertoires of some 700 subjects were profiled by immunosequencing and related to cytomegalovirus serostatus. A later genetic analysis took genome-wide SNP genotypes for about three fifths of the roughly 700 donors and used that subset as a discovery cohort. An earlier analysis of approximately 640 of the donors applied high-throughput TCR beta sequencing to assess whether each TCR beta V gene segment acted as functional or pseudogenic. High-throughput TCR immunosequencing, statistical association of individual TCRs with disease status, and machine learning were combined to predict cytomegalovirus infection status. The study aimed to test whether signatures of past pathogen exposure could be identified by cataloging public T cell receptors. A separate validation cohort of roughly 130 different subjects was used in addition to the roughly 670-subject first cohort. An early release covering roughly 600 HLA-typed donors comprised about 320 gigabases of sequencing data and roughly 85 million unique TCR sequences. On average, approximately 250,000 unique TCR beta nucleotide sequences were sequenced per donor among 398 genotyped donors of the cohort, with about 19% of those sequences being non-productive. HLA typing covered class I and class II loci at four-digit resolution. Among the approximately 420 genotyped donors, about 83% belonged to the genetic ancestry cluster associated with self-reported Caucasian donors. Because of strong linkage in the cohort, four to six DR-DQ haplotypes were treated as single units for association and clustering. A later analysis re-examined previously published TCR beta repertoires from roughly 650 donors and added high-resolution HLA genotyping to investigate patterns of TCR occurrence. The later analysis used no new phenotypic data to find candidate immune exposures, relying instead on TCR beta sequences and their occurrence across donors. Donor age, sex, ethnicity and CMV serostatus were collected together with the repertoire data.

Here is what the overall study found, with its caveats: According to a later analysis, TCR association rates differed among HLA loci, with DRB1 alleles showing the most associated TCRs and HLA-C alleles showing the fewest. V-gene and J-gene trimming of TCR beta chains was associated with a missense DCLRE1C variant in a later genetic analysis, and the association was replicated in an independent cohort. A cluster of highly shared sequence variants was judged likely to be a technical artifact of the sequencing pipeline. HLA typing was unavailable for some donors at each locus, so association tests used only the typed subset. When HLA alleles, especially DR and DQ, strongly co-occurred, attributing TCR associations to individual alleles was difficult. Presence/absence analyses assumed roughly uniform sequencing depth across donors, an assumption that may not hold. While some public TCRs were present in many individuals, most TCR sequences turned up only very rarely across donors. Linkage disequilibrium might explain the correlated functional status among segregating V segments, but an unknown experimental factor could not be ruled out. CMV serostatus was the only immune exposure information available for the cohort. A further reported finding was that TCR beta sequences accurately predicted the HLA-A and HLA-B alleles for most subjects in the first cohort. The study listed 150 to 200 TCR beta chains as associated with cytomegalovirus. Because the 87-base-pair reads could not distinguish some IMGT-functional V segments, including TRBV6-2 and TRBV6-3, those segments were excluded. In an earlier analysis of some 640 of the donors, most TCR beta V segments were observed in productive rearrangements about 87% or about 30% of the time, broadly matching IMGT annotations. Compared with the roughly 720-donor mean, donors in an Asian-associated ancestry cluster had fewer N-insertions in productive TCRs, according to a later genetic analysis. Only TCR beta chains were sequenced in this cohort, and the absence of alpha or paired-chain data limited detectable features. The earlier analysis of 587 of the donors excluded some 16 rarely observed V segments, including chromosome 9 orphons, because counts were too low. According to a later analysis, parvovirus B19, influenza, CMV and Epstein-Barr virus appeared linked to several top co-occurrence clusters. In a later analysis, HLA-associated TCR beta chains showed more clonal expansion and lower generation probabilities than non-associated chains that were equally common. In a later analysis, most CMV-associated TCR beta chains were found to appear HLA-restricted, with HLA associations seemingly driven largely by CMV exposure. In vitro tests confirmed that three of the cytomegalovirus-associated TCR beta chains recognize cytomegalovirus antigens. The authors suggested that the approach could potentially be extended to other disease states and immunological phenotypes. Specific HLA alleles were associated with roughly 17,000 TCR beta sequences at a false discovery rate of 0.05 in a later analysis. The classifier was reported to diagnose cytomegalovirus status with high specificity and sensitivity in both the original and validation cohorts.

Turning to this clone: Its target antigen remains unknown. Base-call qualities are not available, and no considerably larger clone is one nucleotide away.

Spanning cysteine to phenylalanine, the CDR3 consists of 16 amino acids. Only the CDR3 DNA is retained, 48 bases long and in frame from the first base. CDR1 and CDR2, per the germline V gene, are SGHTA and FQGNSA. The germline V and J ends show losses of 5 bases and 4 bases respectively, and no gene match explains 10 bases of the junction. The cohort consisted of 650 to 850 healthy bone marrow donors. Cohort members were all nominally healthy when sampled, although unrecorded immune exposures were likely present. The donor tested CMV seropositive and was one of the 289 seropositive cohort members. A peripheral blood sample was provided by each donor, and peripheral blood mononuclear cells were used for TCR beta sequencing. Genomic DNA was extracted from the blood cell samples with the Qiagen DNeasy Blood Extraction Kit. Libraries came from the immunoSEQ multiplex PCR assay. A mixture of 60 forward primers for TCR Vbeta segments and 13 reverse primers for TCR Jbeta segments was used in the multiplex PCR. Amplification of the CDR3 region of rearranged TCR beta genes was performed with a multiplex PCR assay on genomic DNA. On the Illumina HiSeq System, the amplified TCR beta libraries were sequenced as 87-base-pair reads. On the study's bioinformatics: Across the 700 or so repertoires, a later analysis counted some 80 million unique TCR beta chains, roughly 11 million of which were shared by at least two donors. To remove PCR and sequencing errors, raw reads were error-corrected and collapsed into unique sequences using a nearest-neighbor algorithm that merged closely related sequences. CDR3 sequences were aligned to IMGT reference sequences to assign V, D and J gene segments. For a sequence to be retained, at least a six-nucleotide match to both a V gene segment and a J gene segment was required. A rearrangement counted as productive if the CDR3 had no stop codons and remained in frame with V and J, and every other rearrangement counted as non-productive. Following IMGT convention, CDR3 was defined as the stretch from the second conserved V-encoded cysteine up to the conserved J-encoded phenylalanine. In an earlier analysis of roughly 580 of the donors, sequences lacking an unambiguous match to a single V gene segment were excluded. In an earlier analysis of approximately 590 of the donors, V segments were called functional above 56.7% productive rearrangements and were called segregating when the between-donor standard deviation exceeded 5%. A statistical classification framework was built to diagnose cytomegalovirus status from the catalog of TCR beta chain sequences. In a later analysis, TCR nucleotide sequences were compared against IMGT/GENE-DB human TR gene sequences so that V and J genes could be assigned. In a later analysis, CDR3 sequences and most-parsimonious VDJ recombination scenarios were assigned using the TCRdist pipeline. A later analysis defined each TCR beta chain by its CDR3 amino acid sequence plus V-gene family, and excluded reads lacking a unique V-gene family. To address suspected cross-contamination and a sequencing artifact, a later analysis removed roughly 580 highly shared, low-generation-probability nucleotide sequences. In a later analysis, a clonal expansion index was calculated for each public chain from normalized within-repertoire ranks of inferred template counts. In a later analysis, generation probabilities were computed using a VDJ recombination model fitted to out-of-frame rearrangements, and the results were checked against IGoR. Hypergeometric tests were used in a later analysis to score TCR-TCR, TCR-HLA and TCR-CMV co-occurrence, with a repertoire-size bias correction applied to the TCR pairs. False discovery rates were estimated in a later analysis by permuting HLA or CMV assignments 20 times. A later analysis grouped co-occurring TCRs with DBSCAN, adding TCRdist sequence similarity when clustering within HLA-allele-positive subsets. For co-occurrence clustering, repertoires with fewer than 30,000 or more than 120,000 public chains were excluded, along with five repertoires with anomalous nucleotide sharing. TCRdb limited this immuneACCESS table to in-frame rearrangements with V and J called. A share of clones is missing; checked studies link under half to unresolved V genes, and the rest is unexplained. V and J calls plus clone size are reproduced from that table; the DNA served to infer D and trimming. The sample table shows 130,000 or so clones, and roughly 82% are seen once. The leading ten clones occupy about 2.8% of the sample.

The sample comprised PBMCs. The clonotype comes from a woman in her thirties or forties in good health and CMV-seropositive. This receptor chain uses TRBV7-2 and TRBJ2-7, with TRBD1 matching 11 junction bases. In nucleotide form, the sequence is TGTGCCAGCAGCGTATGGGACAGGGGGGAAGCTTACGAGCAGTACTTC. Its translation reads: CASSVWDRGEAYEQYF. Outside the CDR3, residues come from the reference TRBV7-2 and TRBJ2-7 proteins, so the full variable domain is: GAGVSQSPSNKVTEKGKDVELRCDPISGHTALYWYRQSLGQGLEFLIYFQGNSAPDKSGLPSDRFSAERTGGSVSTLTIQRTQQEDSAVYLCASSVWDRGEAYEQYFGPGTRLTVT.